This T cell receptor (beta chain) was recovered during a study of regulatory T cells in long-lasting Graves disease. Turning to the study itself: Persistent cases were those of Graves' disease that involved over 5 years of antithyroid drugs with positive TSH receptor antibodies. General study points: Among the persistent patients, 2,741 public clonotypes were shared, more than the 850 to 1,000 shared among new patients. Thyroid tissue was not studied; only peripheral blood was.

Germline V CDR1 and CDR2: SEHNR, FQNEAQ (reference sequence). V was cut by 2 bases and J by 0 bases, with 9 bases left in between. The CDR3 runs to 15 residues. The time point denotes: persistent/refractory GD, antithyroid drugs over 5 years with positive TRAb. From RNA extracted from PBMCs, the TCR library was made. HTBI primers from iRepertoire and Arm-PCR of CDR3 regions yielded the TCR beta libraries. One entry per CDR3 protein results from TCRdb running MiXCR on the multiplex PCR reads. Of hundreds of thousands of distinct CDR3 sequences in the sample, approximately 22% were seen once. Of note for this clonotype: Its antigen is unidentified.

The chain employs TRBV7-9 and TRBJ2-3; D uncertain. The material was peripheral blood mononuclear cells (PBMCs), obtained when the disease was refractory, from a patient treated with antithyroid drugs. The sequence derives from a female donor with Graves disease. CDR3 sequence: CASSLLGTSTDTQYF. The CDR3 DNA follows: TGTGCCAGCAGCTTATTGGGAACTAGCACAGATACGCAGTATTTT.